The present entry profiles one TCR beta chain with its context. What it binds is not known. A universal primer site was created by template switching, with the cDNA bearing unique molecular identifiers. TCRdb used MiXCR to reprocess the 5' RACE reads, holding one entry per CDR3 protein. The data show approximately 590,000 distinct CDR3 sequences, with around 9.6% seen just once and 2.5% to 3% held by the top ten. Germline assignment: CDR1 DFQATT and CDR2 SNEGSKA (reference sequence). V was trimmed by 0 bases and J by 7 bases, leaving 13 bases between them. The CDR3 runs to 14 residues. Donors uniformly comprised healthy Caucasians. These data originate in a study of identical twins. Study-wide results and limits: In cord blood, abundant beta clonotypes had fewer insertions; memory showed no trend.

The data also belong to a second study, concerning yellow fever vaccine responses in identical twins.

The clonotype originates from a woman aged 18-30 years in good health. The chain joins TRBV20-1 to TRBJ2-1; D ambiguous. Sequencing was performed on PBMCs. The CDR3: CSARDIPSANEQFF. The DNA of the CDR3 is TGCAGTGCTAGAGATATCCCCTCAGCGAATGAGCAGTTCTTC.